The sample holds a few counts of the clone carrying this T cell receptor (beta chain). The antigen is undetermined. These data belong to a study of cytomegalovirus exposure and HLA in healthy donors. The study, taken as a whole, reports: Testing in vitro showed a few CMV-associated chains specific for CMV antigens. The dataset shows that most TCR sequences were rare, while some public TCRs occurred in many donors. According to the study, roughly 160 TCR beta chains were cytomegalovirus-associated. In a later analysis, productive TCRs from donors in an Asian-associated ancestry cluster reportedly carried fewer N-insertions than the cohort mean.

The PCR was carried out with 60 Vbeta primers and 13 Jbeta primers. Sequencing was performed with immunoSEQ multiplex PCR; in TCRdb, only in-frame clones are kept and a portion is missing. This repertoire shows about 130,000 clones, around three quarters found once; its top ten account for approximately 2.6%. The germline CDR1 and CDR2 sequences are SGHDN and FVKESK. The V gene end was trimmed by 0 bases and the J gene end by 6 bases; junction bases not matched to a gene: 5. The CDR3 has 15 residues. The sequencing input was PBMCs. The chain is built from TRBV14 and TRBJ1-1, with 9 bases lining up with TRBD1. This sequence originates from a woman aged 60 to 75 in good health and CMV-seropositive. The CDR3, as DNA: TGTGCCAGCAGCCAAGAGGGGGGACAGGGACCTGAAGCTTTCTTT. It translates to CASSQEGGQGPEAFF.